This T cell receptor beta chain is from a study of identical twins. General study results and limits: Modelling approaches yielded underestimates of out-of-frame TCR alpha sharing between monozygotic twins. Out-of-frame alpha sequences common to twins were enriched for low generation probability.

This clonotype was detected a few times. Antigen unknown. Unique molecular identifiers were present on the cDNA, and a universal primer site came from template switching. TCRdb itself ran the 5' RACE reads through MiXCR, one entry per CDR3 protein. Of a few hundred thousand distinct CDR3 sequences listed, nearly 10% were seen once; the top ten hold more than 2.5%. Germline lookup yields CDR1 SQVTM and CDR2 ANQGSEA. The V gene lost 2 bases and the J gene lost 2 bases, with 15 bases spanning the gap. The CDR3 runs 15 residues. These sequences were also reported in another study, on yellow fever vaccine responses in identical twins.

Sequenced material: PBMCs. This TCR came from a woman aged 18-29 years in good health. This sequence joins TRBV29-1 and TRBJ1-2; maybe TRBD1 (5 bases). CDR3 DNA: TGCAGCGTTGAATGGGCGGCTTGGGACAACTATGGCTACACCTTC. Its protein is CSVEWAAWDNYGYTF.